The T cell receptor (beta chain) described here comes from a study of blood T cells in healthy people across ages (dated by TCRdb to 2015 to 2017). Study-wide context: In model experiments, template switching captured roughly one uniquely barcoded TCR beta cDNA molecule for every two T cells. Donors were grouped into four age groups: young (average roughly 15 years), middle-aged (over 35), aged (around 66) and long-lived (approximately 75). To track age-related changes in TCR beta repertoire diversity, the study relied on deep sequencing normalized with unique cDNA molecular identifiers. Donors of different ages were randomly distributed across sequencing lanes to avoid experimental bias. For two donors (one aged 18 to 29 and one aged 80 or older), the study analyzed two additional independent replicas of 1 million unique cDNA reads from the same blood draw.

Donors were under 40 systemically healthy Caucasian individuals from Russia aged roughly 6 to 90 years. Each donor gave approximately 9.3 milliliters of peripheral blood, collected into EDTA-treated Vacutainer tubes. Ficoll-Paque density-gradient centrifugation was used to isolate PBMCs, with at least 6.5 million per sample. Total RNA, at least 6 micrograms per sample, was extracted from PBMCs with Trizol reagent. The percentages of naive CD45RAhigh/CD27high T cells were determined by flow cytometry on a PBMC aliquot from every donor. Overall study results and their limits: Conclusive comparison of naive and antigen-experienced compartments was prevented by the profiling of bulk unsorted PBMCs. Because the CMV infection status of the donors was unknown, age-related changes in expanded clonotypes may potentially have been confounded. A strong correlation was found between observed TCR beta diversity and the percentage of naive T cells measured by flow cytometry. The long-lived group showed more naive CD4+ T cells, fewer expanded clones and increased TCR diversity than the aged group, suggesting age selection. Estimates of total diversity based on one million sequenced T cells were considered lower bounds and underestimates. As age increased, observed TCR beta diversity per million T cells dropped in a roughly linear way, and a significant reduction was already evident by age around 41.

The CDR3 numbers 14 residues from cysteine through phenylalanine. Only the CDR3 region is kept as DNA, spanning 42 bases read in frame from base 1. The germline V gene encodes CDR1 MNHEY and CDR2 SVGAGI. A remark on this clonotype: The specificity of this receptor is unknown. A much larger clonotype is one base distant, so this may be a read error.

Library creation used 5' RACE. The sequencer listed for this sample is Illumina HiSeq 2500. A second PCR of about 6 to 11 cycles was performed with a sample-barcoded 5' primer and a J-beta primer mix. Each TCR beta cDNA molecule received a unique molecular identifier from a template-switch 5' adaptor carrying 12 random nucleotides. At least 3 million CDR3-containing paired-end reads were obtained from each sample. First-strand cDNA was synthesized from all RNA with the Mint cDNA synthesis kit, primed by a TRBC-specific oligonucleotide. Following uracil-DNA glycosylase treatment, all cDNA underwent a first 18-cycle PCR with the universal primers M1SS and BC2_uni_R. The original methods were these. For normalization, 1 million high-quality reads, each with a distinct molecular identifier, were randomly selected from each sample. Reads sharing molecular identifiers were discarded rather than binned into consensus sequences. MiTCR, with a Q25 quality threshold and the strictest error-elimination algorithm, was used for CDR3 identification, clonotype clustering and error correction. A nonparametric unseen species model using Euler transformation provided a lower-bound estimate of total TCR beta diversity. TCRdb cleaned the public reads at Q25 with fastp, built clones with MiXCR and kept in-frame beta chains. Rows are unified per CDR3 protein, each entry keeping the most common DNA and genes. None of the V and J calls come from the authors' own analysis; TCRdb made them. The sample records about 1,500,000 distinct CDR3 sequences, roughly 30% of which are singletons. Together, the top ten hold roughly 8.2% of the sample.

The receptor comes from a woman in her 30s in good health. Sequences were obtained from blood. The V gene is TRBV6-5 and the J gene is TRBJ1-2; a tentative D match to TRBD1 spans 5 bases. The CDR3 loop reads CASKPTGAGYGHTF. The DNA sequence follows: TGTGCCAGCAAGCCAACAGGAGCAGGCTATGGCCACACCTTC.